This T cell receptor (beta chain) was retrieved from a study of blood T cell repertoires in COVID-19. Overall study: Sample material is recorded as cDNA or gDNA derived from T cells, B-cell-depleted T cells, or PBMCs.

Per the germline V gene, CDR1 is MGHRA and CDR2 is YSYEKL. CDR3 size: 17 residues. Trimming took 1 base from V and 6 from J; bases not matched to a gene: 8. Per the original data handling: Amplification of reference gene primers provided the estimated nucleated cell counts. Measured with immunoSEQ multiplex PCR; TCRdb has only the in-frame clones, and not every one. That table is the source of V, J and clone size, and D and trimming were worked out from the DNA. Among around 140,000 clones listed, approximately 87% were seen once. The chain has TRBV4-1 and TRBJ2-3, with TRBD1 identical over 12 bases. The source material was peripheral blood. The source is a man aged 45-60 years with active COVID-19. The CDR3 sequence is CASSQARDRGREDTQYF. The CDR3 DNA is TGCGCCAGCAGCCAAGCCAGGGACAGGGGGCGCGAGGATACGCAGTATTTT.